This T cell receptor (beta chain) stems from a study of OX40 agonist ivuxolimab in advanced cancers. About the study: Enrollees could have had prior anti-PD-1, anti-PD-L1 or anti-CTLA-4 therapy, which 30% to 50% had received.

Baseline, cycle 4 day 1, and cycle 7 day 1 were the blood sampling points. Study-wide results and caveats: Which antigen the expanded peripheral T cells recognized is unknown. At 0.1 to 3.0 mg/kg and by week 6, clonal expansion occurred in CD4+ and CD8+ blood T cells.

Worth noting for this clone: The antigen is not known.

The data were produced by immunoSEQ multiplex PCR, yet TCRdb's version contains in-frame clones alone and is incomplete. This table has 80,000 to 100,000 clones, less than 95% appearing once. This TCR was sampled from an adult with an advanced solid tumor such as melanoma, head and neck, liver or kidney cancer. The sequencing here drew on CD4+ or CD8+ T cells sorted from blood, taken in a trial of the OX40 agonist ivuxolimab.

CDR3 region: CASRTQGQSTGELFF. The CDR3 DNA follows: TGTGCCAGCAGAACCCAGGGACAGAGCACCGGGGAGCTGTTTTTT. The chain recombines TRBV6-4 with TRBJ2-2; 7 bases are a match to TRBD1. This CDR3 spans 15 amino acids. Germline V gene lookup returns CDR1 MRHNA and CDR2 SNTAGT. Unmatched junction bases numbered 8, after V lost 6 bases and J lost 4 bases.